This TCR beta chain was captured by sequencing in a study of regulatory T cells in long-lasting Graves disease. Study background: Freshly diagnosed Graves' patients had used antithyroid drugs for under 3 months.

Both iRepertoire HTBI primers and Arm-PCR of CDR3 regions were used to build the TCR beta libraries. TCRdb reanalysed the multiplex PCR reads using MiXCR and keeps one entry per CDR3 protein. The sample has about 470,000 distinct CDR3 sequences; around 14% are singletons. Time point in this sample: newly diagnosed GD, antithyroid drugs for less than 3 months. The authors made the TCR library using RNA they extracted from PBMCs. The germline gives CDR1 SNHLY, CDR2 FYNNEI. Trimming removed 6 bases from V and 7 bases from J, with 13 bases in between. CDR3 length: 13 amino acids. This sample also appeared in a second study, on T cells in Graves' hyperthyroidism and ophthalmopathy. This second study says: Researchers ran a first-round RT-PCR on the TCR CDR3 using the HTBI primer set. Ophthalmopathy prediction by the model preceded onset by a median roughly 6 months.

The specimen comprised peripheral blood mononuclear cells (PBMCs), sampled at new diagnosis, from a patient treated with antithyroid drugs. The source of this sequence is a woman aged 25 to 39 with Graves disease. This chain links TRBV2 with TRBJ1-5; D not certain. CDR3 in amino acids: CASRKNPGQPQHF. The CDR3 nucleotides read TGTGCCAGCAGAAAGAATCCGGGGCAGCCCCAGCATTTT. The variable domain in full, with the rest retrieved from reference TRBV2 and TRBJ1-5, is EPEVTQTPSHQVTQMGQEVILRCVPISNHLYFYWYRQILGQKVEFLVSFYNNEISEKSEIFDDQFSVERPDGSNFTLKIRSTKLEDSAMYFCASRKNPGQPQHFGDGTRLSIL.